These T cell receptor beta chains were read from a single sample in a study of blood T cell repertoires in COVID-19. The repertoire was sequenced with immunoSEQ multiplex PCR; TCRdb's copy has only in-frame clones and lacks some. The sample yields 250,000 to 300,000 clones, roughly 93% seen once. Sequencing was done on a sample of PBMCs or T cells enriched from blood (not recorded which). These receptors were obtained from a woman aged 40 to 49 with acute COVID-19. Each CDR3 is given with its conserved first and last residue. Each record gives: clone size, V gene, J gene, D gene, CDR3 DNA, CDR3 protein. The D gene is left open where the match is weak. The size entry is marked missing in some rows and otherwise reads once, few, many or a size class.

>.|TRBV25-1|TRBJ1-5|TRBD1
TGTGCCAGCAGGGTGGGACAGTTTAGGGATGGCAATCAGCCCCAGCATTTT
CASRVGQFRDGNQPQHF
>.|TRBV5-1|TRBJ1-1|.
TGCGCCAGCAGCTTGGTAGAGAGGTTCGGTGAAGCTTTCTTT
CASSLVERFGEAFF
>.|TRBV7-9|TRBJ2-7|TRBD2
TGTGCCAGCAGCTTAACGGGACTAGCCTACGAGCAGTACTTC
CASSLTGLAYEQYF
>.|TRBV28|TRBJ2-1|.
TGTGCCAGCAGTCTTGGGGCCGTCTACAATGAGCAGTTCTTC
CASSLGAVYNEQFF
>.|TRBV5-1|TRBJ1-6|.
TGCGCCAGCAGCTTGGTGCAGGGCTATAATTCACCCCTCCACTTT
CASSLVQGYNSPLHF
>few|TRBV18|TRBJ1-6|TRBD1
TGTGCCAGCTCAACCGGGACAGGGAATTCACCCCTCCACTTT
CASSTGTGNSPLHF
>.|TRBV7-6|TRBJ1-6|TRBD1
TGTGCCAGCAGCCTCGCGACAGGGGAGAATTCACCCCTCCACTTT
CASSLATGENSPLHF
>.|TRBV28|TRBJ1-2|TRBD1
TGTGCCAGCAGTTTACAGACAGGGAGCTATGGCTACACCTTC
CASSLQTGSYGYTF
>.|TRBV19|TRBJ1-5|TRBD1
TGTGCCAGTAGTAATTCAGGGGGACAGCCCCAGCATTTT
CASSNSGGQPQHF
>.|TRBV4-2|TRBJ1-1|TRBD1
TGTGCCAGCAGCCAAGTGGGTCCCGGGACAGGGACGAACACTGAAGCTTTCTTT
CASSQVGPGTGTNTEAFF
>.|TRBV7-8|TRBJ2-7|TRBD1
TGTGCCAGCAGCTTAAGGGACAGGCTGACCTACGAGCAGTACTTC
CASSLRDRLTYEQYF
>.|TRBV2|TRBJ2-2|TRBD1
TGTGCCAGCAAATCGGACAGGGGGTCCGGGGAGCTGTTTTTT
CASKSDRGSGELFF
>.|TRBV7-9|TRBJ2-4|TRBD2
TGTGCCAGCAGCTCCCTCGGACTAGGAAACATTCAGTACTTC
CASSSLGLGNIQYF
>.|TRBV19|TRBJ1-2|TRBD1
TGTGCCAGTAGTATGGGACAGGACCTATCTGGCTACACCTTC
CASSMGQDLSGYTF
>.|TRBV28|TRBJ2-7|TRBD2
TGTGCCAGCAGTTTAACTAGCGGGGCCTACGAGCAGTACTTC
CASSLTSGAYEQYF
>.|TRBV7-8|TRBJ1-2|TRBD1
TGTGCCAGCAGCTTAGAGGGCGGACAGGGGAACTATGGCTACACCTTC
CASSLEGGQGNYGYTF
>.|TRBV6-5|TRBJ2-7|.
TGTGCCAGCAGTTACTCGCGGACTTCCTACGAGCAGTACTTC
CASSYSRTSYEQYF
>.|TRBV19|TRBJ1-1|.
TGTGCCACCAGCGCCACAGGGTTGGGGATGAACACTGAAGCTTTCTTT
CATSATGLGMNTEAFF
>.|TRBV6-4|TRBJ2-1|.
TGTGCCAGCAGTGACCATTCGAGCTCCTACAATGAGCAGTTCTTC
CASSDHSSSYNEQFF
>.|TRBV5-8|TRBJ1-4|.
TGTGCCAGCAGCTTGGGACAGCTTGCAACTAATGAAAAACTGTTTTTT
CASSLGQLATNEKLFF
>.|TRBV19|TRBJ1-2|TRBD1
TGTGCCAGTAGTGCGGGGACAGGGTACTATGGCTACACCTTC
CASSAGTGYYGYTF
>.|TRBV4-1|TRBJ2-1|TRBD2
TGCGCCAGCAGCCGAGTCGCCGGGACTAGTGAATACAATGAGCAGTTCTTC
CASSRVAGTSEYNEQFF
>once|TRBV2|TRBJ2-5|.
TGTGCCAGCGCGGAAGAGACCCAGTACTTC
CASAEETQYF
>.|TRBV3-1/TRBV3-2|TRBJ2-6|.
TGTGCCAGCAGCACGAGTGCCTCTGGGGCCAACGTCCTGACTTTC
CASSTSASGANVLTF
>once|TRBV15|TRBJ1-2|.
TGTGCCACCAGCAGAGTAGGGGTTGACTATGGCTACACCTTC
CATSRVGVDYGYTF
>.|TRBV11-3|TRBJ2-7|.
TGTGCCAGCAGCTTAGAAGCGGGACATTCCTACGAGCAGTACTTC
CASSLEAGHSYEQYF
>.|TRBV11-2|TRBJ2-1|.
TGTGCCAGCAGCCAGCATCAGGCCATCAATGAGCAGTTCTTC
CASSQHQAINEQFF
>.|TRBV7-9|TRBJ1-3|.
TGTGCCAGCAGCTGGAGGGACCTCGGCTCTGGAAACACCATATATTTT
CASSWRDLGSGNTIYF
>.|TRBV5-5|TRBJ2-7|.
TGTGCCAGCAGCTCCGGGACAACCCCGGGCGAGCAGTACTTC
CASSSGTTPGEQYF
>.|TRBV18|TRBJ2-2|.
TGTGCCAGCTCACCAGACACGGTTAACACCGGGGAGCTGTTTTTT
CASSPDTVNTGELFF